The sequence of this T cell receptor (beta chain) was determined in a study of control samples from healthy donors and cancer patients. The data were produced by immunoSEQ multiplex PCR, yet TCRdb's version contains in-frame clones alone and is incomplete. The sample includes about 15,000 clones, about 90% of them seen just once. The receptor was derived from a woman between 65 and 79 years old with colorectal cancer. The sequenced material came from PBMCs.

The CDR3 is CASRLAGAYTDTQYF. For the CDR3, the DNA is TGTGCCAGCAGACTAGCGGGAGCTTACACAGATACGCAGTATTTT. This chain uses TRBV5-5 with TRBJ2-3; TRBD2 matches 11 bases. Germline V gene data show CDR1 as SGHKS and CDR2 as YYEKEE (reference sequence). This CDR3 has 15 amino acids. The ends lost 5 bases at V and 2 bases at J; junction bases unmatched: 4.